The 18 T cell receptor beta chains below come from one sample, sequenced in a study of cytomegalovirus exposure and HLA in healthy donors. Both 60 Vbeta primers and 13 Jbeta primers went into the PCR. Generated by immunoSEQ multiplex PCR, the TCRdb table keeps only in-frame clones and is missing some. This sample has 200,000 to 300,000 clones; 80% to 90% occur once, and the top ten carry roughly 2%. The material sequenced was PBMCs. The receptor source for this set is a woman between 40 and 55 years old in good health and CMV-seropositive.

J is TRBJ2-1 and V is TRBV2; the D is unclear. The V gene's germline CDR1 is SNHLY and CDR2 FYNNEI. The CDR3 has 14 amino acids. Trimming pared 5 bases from V and 6 bases from J, leaving 14 bases between. The CDR3: CASSSDTTGNEQFF. In DNA, the CDR3 is TGTGCCAGCAGTTCCGATACAACGGGCAATGAGCAGTTCTTC.

The CDR3, as DNA: TGTGCCAGCAGCGTAACCGGGACAGCCACCTACGAGCAGTACTTC. It encodes CASSVTGTATYEQYF. This chain links TRBV28 with TRBJ2-7, with TRBD1 identical over 7 bases. Germline V gene lookup returns CDR1 MDHEN and CDR2 SYDVKM. V was pared by 6 bases and J by 2 bases, with 10 bases of the junction left unmatched. The CDR3 has 15 residues.

The J gene is TRBJ2-7, the V gene TRBV6-5; 7 positions agree with TRBD2. The J segment lost 0 bases and the V segment lost 2 bases, leaving 4 bases of the junction unmatched. The germline V gene encodes CDR1 MNHEY and CDR2 SVGAGI. The CDR3 covers 15 residues. The chain's CDR3 is CASSYGTSASYEQYF. DNA for the CDR3: TGTGCCAGCAGTTACGGTACTAGCGCCTCCTACGAGCAGTACTTC.

V usage is TRBV5-8 and J usage is TRBJ2-7; the D gene is possibly TRBD2 (5 bases). The CDR3 consists of 12 residues. CDR1 and CDR2 (germline): SGHTS, YDEGEE. V was cut by 6 bases and J by 0 bases, with 7 bases left in between. CDR3 sequence: CASTAGSYEQYF. The CDR3, as DNA: TGTGCCAGCACCGCGGGCTCCTACGAGCAGTACTTC.

This chain joins TRBV7-2 and TRBJ2-4; tentatively, D is TRBD1 (6 bases). Trimming stripped 6 bases from V and 6 bases from J, with 18 bases between. Per germline, CDR1 SGHTA and CDR2 FQGNSA. CDR3 size: 15 residues. The CDR3 loop reads CASSRVQGPGNIQYF. The CDR3 DNA follows: TGTGCCAGCAGTCGCGTGCAGGGGCCGGGAAACATTCAGTACTTC.

This clone was observed a single time. The chain links TRBV5-4 to TRBJ1-1, with a possible D match to TRBD1 (5 bases). Germline V gene lookup returns CDR1 SGHNT and CDR2 YYREEE (reference sequence). This CDR3 comprises 16 residues. Trimming stripped 2 bases from V and 5 bases from J, with 19 bases between. The CDR3 sequence is CASSLGEALKGTEAFF. The DNA of the CDR3 is TGTGCCAGCAGCTTAGGGGAGGCCTTAAAGGGAACTGAAGCTTTCTTT.

J is TRBJ1-4 and V is TRBV28, with D tentatively TRBD1 (6 bases). Trimming shortened V by 3 bases and J by 2 bases, and 16 bases separated the two germline ends. The germline V gene has CDR1 MDHEN and CDR2 SYDVKM. The CDR3 has 17 residues. DNA for the CDR3: TGTGCCAGCAGTTTCCCACTCGAGGGGGTGACTAATGAAAAACTGTTTTTT. Amino acids: CASSFPLEGVTNEKLFF. The whole variable domain, remainder taken from reference TRBV28 and TRBJ1-4, is DVKVTQSSRYLVKRTGEKVFLECVQDMDHENMFWYRQDPGLGLRLIYFSYDVKMKEKGDIPEGYSVSREKKERFSLILESASTNQTSMYLCASSFPLEGVTNEKLFFGSGTQLSVL.

V and J are TRBV19 and TRBJ2-1, with TRBD1 matching over 9 bases. Germline V lookup: CDR1 LNHDA, CDR2 SQIVND (reference sequence). The CDR3 is 16 residues long. V was clipped by 4 bases and J by 11 bases; unmatched bases: 15. The CDR3 region is CASSRRPGQGPRKQFF. DNA of the CDR3: TGTGCCAGTAGTAGGCGTCCGGGACAGGGCCCCAGGAAGCAGTTCTTC.

This clone was found a few times. The chain couples TRBV7-2 to TRBJ2-1; D is unresolved. Trimming shortened V by 1 base and J by 2 bases, and 9 bases separated the two germline ends. Per germline, CDR1 SGHTA and CDR2 FQGNSA. This CDR3 is built from 15 residues. The CDR3 DNA sequence: TGTGCCAGCAGCTTAGATAGAGGCCCCTACAATGAGCAGTTCTTC. Translating gives CASSLDRGPYNEQFF.

CDR3 bases: TGTGCCAGCAGCGAGGGACTAGTGGCCTACGAGCAGTACTTC. This encodes CASSEGLVAYEQYF. The chain is built from TRBV11-2 and TRBJ2-7; TRBD2 aligns across 8 bases. The trim removed 5 bases at V and 2 bases at J, leaving 5 bases unmatched. The germline gives CDR1 SGHAT, CDR2 FQNNGV. There are 14 residues in the CDR3.

This chain uses TRBV2 with TRBJ1-4; maybe TRBD1 (6 bases). Trimming removed 6 bases from V and 2 bases from J, with 13 bases in between. Germline values: CDR1 SNHLY, CDR2 FYNNEI. CDR3 length: 15 amino acids. CDR3 residues: CASSFQGSTNEKLFF. The CDR3 DNA follows: TGTGCCAGCAGCTTTCAGGGGTCTACTAATGAAAAACTGTTTTTT.

This clone came up once. The chain links TRBV30 to TRBJ1-3, with 9 positions matching TRBD1. Germline V lookup: CDR1 GTSNPN, CDR2 SVGIG (reference sequence). V lost 8 bases and J lost 1; bases outside the gene matches: 3. The CDR3 is made up of 13 amino acids. The CDR3 DNA reads TGTGCCGGAGGACAGGGGTCTGGAAACACCATATATTTT. Translated, it gives CAGGQGSGNTIYF.

The J gene is TRBJ2-5, the V gene TRBV5-1; 7 nucleotides match TRBD1. The CDR3 runs to 14 residues. V lost 4 bases to trimming and J lost 3 bases; unmatched junction nucleotides: 6. Germline V gene data show CDR1 as SGHRS and CDR2 as YFSETQ. The CDR3 loop reads CASSTGQSKETQYF. The CDR3 coding sequence is TGCGCCAGCAGCACGGGACAGTCCAAAGAGACCCAGTACTTC.

This CDR3 is CAISESMGTGGAYEQYF. The DNA of the CDR3 is TGTGCCATCAGTGAGTCGATGGGGACAGGGGGGGCCTACGAGCAGTACTTC. The chain uses TRBV10-3 and TRBJ2-7, with 11 bases fitting TRBD1. The J segment lost 2 bases and the V segment lost 0 bases, leaving 6 bases of the junction unmatched. Germline-derived CDR1 and CDR2 are ENHRY and SYGVKD. This CDR3 has 17 residues.

The gene calls are TRBV6-1 and TRBJ1-5; 7 positions agree with TRBD1. Germline V gives CDR1 MNHNS, CDR2 SASEGT. CDR3 length: 14 amino acids. The ends lost 2 bases at V and 7 bases at J; junction bases unmatched: 5. DNA of the CDR3: TGTGCCAGCAGTGAAATACAGGGGAACCAGCCCCAGCATTTT. It codes for CASSEIQGNQPQHF.

The J gene is TRBJ2-5, the V gene TRBV9, with D uncertain. From germline, CDR1 is SGDLS and CDR2 YYNGEE. Trimming took off 0 bases at V and 2 bases at J, with 14 bases between the two ends. This CDR3 is 16 amino acids long. The DNA of the CDR3 is TGTGCCAGCAGCGTAGCTCACTGGGCAGGTCAAGAGACCCAGTACTTC. It encodes CASSVAHWAGQETQYF.

The J gene is TRBJ2-1, the V gene TRBV28, with TRBD2 matching 12 bases. This CDR3 contains 15 residues. V was pared by 11 bases and J by 9 bases, with 14 bases of the junction left unmatched. In germline, CDR1 is MDHEN, CDR2 SYDVKM. The CDR3 sequence: CAAGSGTSGSGEQFF. CDR3 bases: TGTGCCGCGGGGTCCGGGACTAGCGGGTCCGGTGAGCAGTTCTTC.

This sequence joins TRBV27 and TRBJ1-2; a weak D match, TRBD1 (6 bases). The CDR3 spans 15 residues. Germline V lookup: CDR1 MNHEY, CDR2 SMNVEV (reference sequence). The V and J ends lost 6 bases and 5 bases respectively, with 19 bases between them. The CDR3 nucleotides are TGTGCCAGCAGAGCCTTATCTGACAGGCTGTATGGCTACACCTTC. It encodes CASRALSDRLYGYTF.